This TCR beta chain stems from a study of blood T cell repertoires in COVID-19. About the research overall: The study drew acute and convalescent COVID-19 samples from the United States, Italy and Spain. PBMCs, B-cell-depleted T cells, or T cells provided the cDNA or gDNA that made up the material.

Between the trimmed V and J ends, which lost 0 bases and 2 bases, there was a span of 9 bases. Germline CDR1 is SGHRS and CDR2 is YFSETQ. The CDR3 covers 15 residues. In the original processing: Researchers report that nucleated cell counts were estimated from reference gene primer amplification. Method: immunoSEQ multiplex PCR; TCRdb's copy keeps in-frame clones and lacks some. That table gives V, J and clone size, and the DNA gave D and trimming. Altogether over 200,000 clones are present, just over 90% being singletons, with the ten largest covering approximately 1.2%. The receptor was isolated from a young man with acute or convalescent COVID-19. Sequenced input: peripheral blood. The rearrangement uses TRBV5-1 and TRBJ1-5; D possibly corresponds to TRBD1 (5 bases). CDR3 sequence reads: CASSLVAGGNQPQHF. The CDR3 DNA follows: TGCGCCAGCAGCTTGGTGGCGGGGGGCAATCAGCCCCAGCATTTT.